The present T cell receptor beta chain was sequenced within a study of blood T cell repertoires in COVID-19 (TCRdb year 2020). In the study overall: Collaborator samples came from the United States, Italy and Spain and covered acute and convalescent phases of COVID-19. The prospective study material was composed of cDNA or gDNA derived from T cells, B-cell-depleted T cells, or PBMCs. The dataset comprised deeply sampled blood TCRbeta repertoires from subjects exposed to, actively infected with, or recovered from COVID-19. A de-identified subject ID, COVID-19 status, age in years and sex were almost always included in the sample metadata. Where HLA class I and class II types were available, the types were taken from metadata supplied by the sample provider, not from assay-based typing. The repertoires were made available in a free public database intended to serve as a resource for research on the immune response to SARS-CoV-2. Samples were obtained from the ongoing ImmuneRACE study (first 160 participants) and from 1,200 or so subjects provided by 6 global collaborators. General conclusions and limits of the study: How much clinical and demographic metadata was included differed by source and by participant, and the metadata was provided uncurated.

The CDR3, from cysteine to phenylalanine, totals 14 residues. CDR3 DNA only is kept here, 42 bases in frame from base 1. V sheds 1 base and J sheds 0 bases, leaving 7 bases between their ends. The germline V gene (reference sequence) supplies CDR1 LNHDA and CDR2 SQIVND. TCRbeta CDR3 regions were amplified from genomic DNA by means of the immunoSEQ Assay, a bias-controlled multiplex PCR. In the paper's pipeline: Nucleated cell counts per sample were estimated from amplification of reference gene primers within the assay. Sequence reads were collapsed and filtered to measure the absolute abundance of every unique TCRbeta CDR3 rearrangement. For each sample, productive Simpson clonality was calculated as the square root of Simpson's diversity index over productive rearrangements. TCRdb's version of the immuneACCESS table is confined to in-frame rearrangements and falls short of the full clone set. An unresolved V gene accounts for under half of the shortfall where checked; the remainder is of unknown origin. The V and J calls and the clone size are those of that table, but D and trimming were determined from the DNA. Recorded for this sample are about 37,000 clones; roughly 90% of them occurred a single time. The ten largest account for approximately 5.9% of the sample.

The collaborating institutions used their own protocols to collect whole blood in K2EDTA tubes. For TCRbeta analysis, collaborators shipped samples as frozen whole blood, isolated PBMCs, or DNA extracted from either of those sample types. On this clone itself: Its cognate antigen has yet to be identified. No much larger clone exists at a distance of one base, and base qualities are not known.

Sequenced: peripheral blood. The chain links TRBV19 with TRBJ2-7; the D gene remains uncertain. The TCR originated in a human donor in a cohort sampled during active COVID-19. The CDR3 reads CASSIARGSYEQYF. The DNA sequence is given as TGTGCCAGTAGTATAGCTCGCGGCTCCTACGAGCAGTACTTC.